Here is one TCR beta chain with its context. V lost 5 bases and J 8 bases, leaving 13 bases between the germline ends. The germline gives CDR1 SGHTA, CDR2 FQGTGA. The CDR3 spans 13 residues. The source of the sample is a study of T cell responses to AZD1222 COVID-19 vaccine. Assay: immunoSEQ multiplex PCR; the TCRdb copy retains only in-frame clones and omits some. Here the sample spans over 150,000 clones, about nine tenths being singletons. The material sequenced was peripheral blood, taken on day 0 of AZD1222 vaccination. The receptor's source is an adult in good health. This chain uses TRBV7-3 with TRBJ1-5; D remains unclear. The CDR3 region has the DNA TGTGCCAGCAGCCCTGGACGTGTGGAGCCCCAGCATTTT. Protein product: CASSPGRVEPQHF.